These T cell receptor beta chains were read from a single sample in a study of CD8 T cells in ankylosing spondylitis. MiXCR was run by TCRdb on the 5' RACE reads, yielding one entry per CDR3 protein. Of around 180,000 distinct CDR3 sequences detected, under 15% appear once; the ten largest clones hold 9.5% to 11%. The sequenced material came from blood, either unsorted or a sorted T cell fraction (not recorded which). The receptor set was obtained from a female donor with ankylosing spondylitis or in good health (not recorded which). Both conserved end residues are trimmed from each CDR3.

j_gene: TRBJ2-5; v_gene: TRBV11-2; CDR3aa: ASSPRSRETQY
j_gene: TRBJ1-1; v_gene: TRBV29-1; CDR3aa: SVENRDRGTEAF
j_gene: TRBJ1-5; v_gene: TRBV5-1; CDR3aa: ASSPGGGGPQPQH
j_gene: TRBJ1-1; v_gene: TRBV29-1; CDR3aa: SVEGQNTEAF
j_gene: TRBJ2-1; v_gene: TRBV12-3/TRBV12-4; CDR3aa: ASALGTSGMGVEF
j_gene: TRBJ1-5; v_gene: TRBV28; CDR3aa: ASSSGRTSYNQPQH
j_gene: TRBJ2-1; v_gene: TRBV12-3/TRBV12-4; CDR3aa: ASTGTGANEQF
j_gene: TRBJ2-1; v_gene: TRBV5-1; CDR3aa: ASSLVAEPTHEQF
j_gene: TRBJ2-1; v_gene: TRBV5-1; CDR3aa: ASSLNAGMNEQF
j_gene: TRBJ1-4; v_gene: TRBV7-2; CDR3aa: ASSPGQGAEKLF
j_gene: TRBJ2-7; v_gene: TRBV13; CDR3aa: ASGPDRPSYEQY
j_gene: TRBJ2-5; v_gene: TRBV6-5; CDR3aa: ASSYVAGGTNPTQY
j_gene: TRBJ2-2; v_gene: TRBV18; CDR3aa: ASSPRRDYTGELF
j_gene: TRBJ1-1; v_gene: TRBV6-1; CDR3aa: ASSRQQGGGTEAF
j_gene: TRBJ2-5; v_gene: TRBV5-1; CDR3aa: ASSGDYLQETQY
j_gene: TRBJ1-5; v_gene: TRBV12-3/TRBV12-4; CDR3aa: ASSRTGGGQPQH
j_gene: TRBJ1-2; v_gene: TRBV4-3; CDR3aa: ASSIQGGINGYT
j_gene: TRBJ2-3; v_gene: TRBV7-2; CDR3aa: ASSLGGPPAADTQY
j_gene: TRBJ1-1; v_gene: TRBV12-3/TRBV12-4; CDR3aa: ASSKYREPTEAF
j_gene: TRBJ2-5; v_gene: TRBV4-2; CDR3aa: ASSVLAGQETQY
j_gene: TRBJ1-2; v_gene: TRBV3-1; CDR3aa: ASSWSQGVYGYT
j_gene: TRBJ2-1; v_gene: TRBV27; CDR3aa: ASSLSENAYNEQF
j_gene: TRBJ1-6; v_gene: TRBV20-1; CDR3aa: SASVGQGISPLH
j_gene: TRBJ2-1; v_gene: TRBV28; CDR3aa: ASSFGGSVNEQF
j_gene: TRBJ2-2; v_gene: TRBV10-3; CDR3aa: AISPTGAGELF
j_gene: TRBJ2-1; v_gene: TRBV7-9; CDR3aa: ASSLSGGSRDEQF
j_gene: TRBJ1-1; v_gene: TRBV20-1; CDR3aa: SARQRDTEAF
j_gene: TRBJ1-1; v_gene: TRBV12-3/TRBV12-4; CDR3aa: ASIVGGRTEAF
j_gene: TRBJ1-4; v_gene: TRBV7-2; CDR3aa: ASSLLGAATNEKLF